The 32 T cell receptor beta chains given below trace back to one sample, sequenced in a study of blood T cells in healthy people across ages. Using a J-beta primer mix together with a sample-barcoded 5' primer, a second PCR was run for roughly 6 to 11 cycles. MiXCR was run by TCRdb on the 5' RACE reads, yielding one entry per CDR3 protein. The data hold around 1,800,000 distinct CDR3 sequences, with about 39% observed a single time. The sequenced sample consisted of blood. The receptors were sampled from a human donor in good health.

With regard to this clonotype: A read error may be the cause here, since a much bigger clone is one base away. CDR3 nucleotides: TGCAGTGCTAGAGCCCGGGACAGGGGATCCAATGAGCGGTTCTTC. Its protein is CSARARDRGSNERFF. The chain combines TRBV20-1 with TRBJ2-1, with TRBD1 matching 10 bases. The germline V gene has CDR1 DFQATT and CDR2 SNEGSKA (reference sequence). This CDR3 spans 15 amino acids.

The sample holds many counts of this clonotype. The V and J genes are TRBV6-2 or TRBV6-3 and TRBJ2-6; no firm D call. V was cut by 7 bases and J by 2 bases, with 9 bases left in between. CDR1 is MNHEY, CDR2 SVGEGT, per germline. The CDR3 covers 14 residues. CDR3 DNA: TGTGCCAGCACTCCCCGAACTGGGGCCAACGTCCTGACTTTC. It encodes CASTPRTGANVLTF.

This clonotype was seen a handful of times. The V call is TRBV29-1, the J call TRBJ1-2, with D possibly TRBD1 on 5 matching bases. This CDR3 has 10 amino acids. Germline V gene lookup returns CDR1 SQVTM and CDR2 ANQGSEA. The V and J ends lost 7 bases and 8 bases respectively, with 11 bases between them. The CDR3 bases are TGCAGCGCGGCGGAGGGGGGCTACACCTTC. Translation: CSAAEGGYTF.

The chain uses TRBV5-1 and TRBJ1-2, with 9 bases matching TRBD1. The CDR3 runs to 13 residues. Germline CDR1 SGHRS, CDR2 YFSETQ. Trimming cost V 6 bases and J 3 bases; bases outside gene matches: 3. DNA of the CDR3: TGCGCCAGCAACCGGGACAGGGACTATGGCTACACCTTC. Amino acids: CASNRDRDYGYTF. The full variable domain, with the rest looked up from reference TRBV5-1 and TRBJ1-2, is KAGVTQTPRYLIKTRGQQVTLSCSPISGHRSVSWYQQTPGQGLQFLFEYFSETQRNKGNFPGRFSGRQFSNSRSEMNVSTLELGDSALYLCASNRDRDYGYTFGSGTRLTVV.

This clonotype has just one count. The rearrangement uses TRBV20-1 and TRBJ1-5; D may be TRBD1 (5 bases). Trimming removed 6 bases from V and 5 bases from J, with 8 bases in between. The CDR3 spans 11 residues. The germline V gene encodes CDR1 DFQATT and CDR2 SNEGSKA (reference sequence). The CDR3: CSARGHQPQHF. For the CDR3, the DNA is TGCAGTGCACGGGGACATCAGCCCCAGCATTTT.

A note on this clonotype: A junction boundary mismatches the germline segment, possibly from a read error. V gene TRBV7-9 combines with J gene TRBJ1-4; D not resolved. Germline loops: CDR1 SEHNR, CDR2 FQNEAQ (reference sequence). This CDR3 has 16 residues. CDR3 DNA: TGTGCCAGCAGCTTCCAGCAGGAACCAACTAATGAAAAACGGTTTTTT. It specifies CASSFQQEPTNEKRFF.

V usage is TRBV20-1 and J usage is TRBJ1-6, with D perhaps matching TRBD1 (6 bases). This CDR3 is 15 amino acids long. The V gene lost 2 bases and the J gene lost 9 bases, with 17 bases spanning the gap. Germline CDR1 DFQATT, CDR2 SNEGSKA (reference sequence). CDR3 region: CSARPLGAGSSPLHF. The CDR3 DNA reads as TGCAGTGCTAGACCCTTGGGGGCGGGAAGTTCACCCCTCCACTTT.

The chain recombines TRBV12-3 or TRBV12-4 with TRBJ1-2; 9 bases align to TRBD1. Trimming cost V 8 bases and J 2 bases; bases outside gene matches: 12. This CDR3 contains 16 residues. The CDR3, as DNA: TGTGCCAGCGCCACCCGACAGGGGGTTACGAACTATGGCTACACCTTC. This codes for CASATRQGVTNYGYTF.

This clonotype was recorded a few times. The chain couples TRBV7-8 to TRBJ1-2, with 10 bases that match TRBD1. This CDR3 contains 17 residues. Germline V gene data show CDR1 as SGHVS and CDR2 as FQNEAQ. J gave up 0 bases and V 2 bases, and 6 bases lay outside the gene matches. The CDR3 here is CASSLFDRGPTNYGYTF. The CDR3 DNA reads as TGTGCCAGCAGCTTATTCGACAGGGGGCCTACTAACTATGGCTACACCTTC.

The V call is TRBV5-1, the J call TRBJ2-5; D is uncertain. Germline CDR1 reads SGHRS; CDR2 reads YFSETQ. This CDR3 comprises 17 residues. V lost 3 bases to trimming and J lost 0 bases, with 18 bases between them. CDR3 sequence reads: CASSSRRSYVYQETQYF. Here the CDR3 DNA reads TGCGCCAGCAGCTCCCGGCGTAGCTACGTGTACCAAGAGACCCAGTACTTC.

The V call is TRBV11-1, the J call TRBJ2-7; weak D call: TRBD2 (5 bases). Germline CDR1 and CDR2: SGHAT and FQDESV (reference sequence). V was cut by 2 bases and J by 0 bases, with 8 bases left in between. The CDR3 is 14 amino acids. DNA for the CDR3: TGTGCCAGCAGCTTATTCCGGGACTCCTACGAGCAGTACTTC. Its protein is CASSLFRDSYEQYF.

The rearrangement uses TRBV20-1 and TRBJ2-1; TRBD2 matches 10 bases. Trimming cost V 0 bases and J 9 bases; bases outside gene matches: 8. Germline V gene sequence: CDR1 DFQATT, CDR2 SNEGSKA (reference sequence). The CDR3 runs 15 residues. CDR3 DNA sequence: TGCAGTGCTAGAGATGGCTTAGCGGGGGGCGGTGAGCAGTTCTTC. Its protein is CSARDGLAGGGEQFF.

The rearrangement uses TRBV6-2 or TRBV6-3 and TRBJ2-1; D remains unclear. Trimming stripped 6 bases from V and 1 base from J, with 10 bases between. Germline-derived CDR1 and CDR2 are MNHEY and SVGEGT. This CDR3 has 14 amino acids. The CDR3 is CASRDTPSYNEQFF. As DNA, the CDR3 is TGTGCCAGCAGAGACACTCCGTCCTACAATGAGCAGTTCTTC.

This rearrangement joins TRBV7-6 to TRBJ2-7; TRBD1 aligns across 9 bases. This CDR3 has 15 residues. From germline, CDR1 is SGHVS and CDR2 FNYEAQ. The J segment lost 3 bases and the V segment lost 8 bases, leaving 11 bases of the junction unmatched. CDR3 loop: CASRPGQGALYEQYF. The CDR3, as DNA: TGTGCCAGCCGCCCGGGACAGGGAGCTCTCTACGAGCAGTACTTC.

This clonotype was seen a few times. The rearrangement joins TRBV29-1 to TRBJ1-4, with D tentatively TRBD1 (5 bases). The germline V and J ends were trimmed by 6 bases and 7 bases, with 15 bases remaining between them. Germline CDR1 and CDR2: SQVTM and ANQGSEA. The CDR3 runs 13 residues. This chain's CDR3 is CSVTRGGSEKLFF. In nucleotides, the CDR3 is TGCAGCGTGACGCGGGGCGGTAGTGAAAAACTGTTTTTT.

V gene TRBV6-6 combines with J gene TRBJ2-1, with 10 bases aligning to TRBD1. The CDR3 is made up of 15 amino acids. V shed 6 bases and J 7 bases; nucleotides not matched to a gene: 9. Germline CDR1 and CDR2: MNHNY and SVGAGI (reference sequence). CDR3: CASRPNWDRGNEQFF. As DNA, the CDR3 is TGTGCCAGCAGGCCGAACTGGGACAGGGGAAATGAGCAGTTCTTC.

This clonotype was recorded only once. As DNA, the CDR3 is TGTGCCAGCAGGCCCTCGACAGCGGGGGGAGATACGCAGTATTTT. Residues: CASRPSTAGGDTQYF. The chain couples TRBV5-6 to TRBJ2-3, with 9 positions matching TRBD2. Trimming took 5 bases from V and 5 from J; bases not matched to a gene: 9. Germline V lookup: CDR1 SGHDT, CDR2 YYEEEE. CDR3 length: 15 residues.

V is TRBV20-1 and J is TRBJ2-1; D gene ambiguous. The ends were cut back, 0 bases at V and 5 bases at J, with 8 bases in the middle. CDR1 DFQATT and CDR2 SNEGSKA come from the germline V gene (reference sequence). The CDR3 loop spans 13 amino acids. DNA for the CDR3: TGCAGTGCTAGAGATCAACTGGACAATGAGCAGTTCTTC. Translating it yields CSARDQLDNEQFF.

This sequence joins TRBV10-2 and TRBJ1-1, with TRBD1 identical over 7 bases. Germline CDR1 WSHSY, CDR2 SAAADI. This CDR3 contains 13 residues. With 6 bases clipped from V and 11 bases from J, the junction kept 12 bases outside the gene matches. Here the CDR3 reads CASRGTASTGAFF. DNA for the CDR3: TGCGCCAGCAGGGGGACCGCCTCGACAGGGGCTTTCTTT.

The chain has TRBV29-1 and TRBJ1-5; D is ambiguous. CDR3 length equals 15 residues. CDR1 is SQVTM and CDR2 is ANQGSEA in the germline V gene. The V gene lost 6 bases and the J gene lost 0 bases, with 15 bases spanning the gap. CDR3 loop: CSVSQEGYSNQPQHF. The CDR3 DNA is TGCAGCGTGAGCCAGGAGGGTTATAGCAATCAGCCCCAGCATTTT.

A note on this clonotype: Mismatch with germline at one junction end may stem from a read error. The CDR3 region has the DNA TGCAGCGTTGCGACAACAGCTAACTATGGTTACACCTTC. It specifies CSVATTANYGYTF. The V gene is TRBV29-1, the J gene TRBJ1-2; the D is unclear. CDR3 size: 13 residues. Per the germline V gene, CDR1 is SQVTM and CDR2 is ANQGSEA.

The gene calls are TRBV4-3 and TRBJ2-3; the match to TRBD2 covers 7 bases. Germline CDR1 reads LGHNA; CDR2 reads YSLEER. This CDR3 has 15 residues. The trim removed 0 bases at V and 8 bases at J, leaving 8 bases unmatched. The CDR3 sequence is CASSQERGFVGTQYF. DNA for the CDR3: TGCGCCAGCAGCCAAGAGCGGGGGTTTGTTGGTACGCAGTATTTT.

CDR3 coding DNA: TGTGCCAGCAGGAAATCGCTAAGCTCCTACGAGCAGTACTTC. Encoded protein: CASRKSLSSYEQYF. This chain uses TRBV6-2 or TRBV6-3 with TRBJ2-7; unclear D gene. V lost 6 bases and J lost 0, with 12 bases in between. From germline, CDR1 is MNHEY and CDR2 SVGEGT. This CDR3 is 14 amino acids long.

The chain couples TRBV20-1 to TRBJ1-6, with 10 bases identical to TRBD1. This CDR3 region has 14 residues. The ends lost 6 bases at V and 6 bases at J; junction bases unmatched: 5. Germline V gives CDR1 DFQATT, CDR2 SNEGSKA (reference sequence). The CDR3 DNA sequence: TGCAGTGCCCTTCGGGACAGGGGTAATTCACCCCTCCACTTT. Translating gives CSALRDRGNSPLHF.

This clonotype has more than one count but fewer than ten. The chain couples TRBV4-3 to TRBJ2-6; D call uncertain. Trimming took off 4 bases at V and 0 bases at J, with 10 bases between the two ends. The CDR3 length is 16 residues. Germline CDR1 and CDR2: LGHNA and YSLEER. CDR3 protein: CASSPVSSSGANVLTF. The DNA for the CDR3 is TGCGCCAGCAGCCCCGTTTCGTCCTCTGGGGCCAACGTCCTGACTTTC.

The chain is built from TRBV29-1 and TRBJ2-7, with D unresolved. Germline lookup yields CDR1 SQVTM and CDR2 ANQGSEA. This CDR3 region has 13 residues. Trimming shortened V by 1 base and J by 5 bases, and 12 bases separated the two germline ends. CDR3 sequence: CSVEVYLGNEQYF. CDR3 in DNA: TGCAGCGTTGAAGTATACTTGGGGAACGAGCAGTACTTC.

The chain carries TRBV7-2 and TRBJ2-4; D gene ambiguous. The J call may be in error: the DNA end matches TRBJ2-7 better. The CDR3 is 13 residues long. Germline CDR1 and CDR2: SGHTA and FQGNSA. The CDR3 protein is CASSFLPIHEQYF. In DNA form, the CDR3 reads TGTGCCAGCAGCTTTCTTCCCATCCACGAGCAGTACTTC.

In this sample, this clonotype turned up a few times. The chain recombines TRBV4-3 with TRBJ1-2; TRBD1 might be the D (5 bases). From germline, CDR1 is LGHNA and CDR2 YSLEER. The CDR3 has 14 residues. The V and J ends lost 0 bases and 8 bases respectively, with 13 bases between them. For the CDR3, the DNA is TGCGCCAGCAGCCAAGATCCCCAGGGCTGGGGCTACACCTTC. It yields the protein CASSQDPQGWGYTF.

This clonotype was detected a few times. This chain joins TRBV12-3 or TRBV12-4 and TRBJ1-4; 11 nucleotides agree with TRBD1. Trimming cost V 3 bases and J 4 bases; bases outside gene matches: 7. The CDR3 loop spans 17 amino acids. CDR3 protein: CASSLSGQGAINEKLFF. The CDR3 DNA reads TGTGCCAGCAGTTTGTCCGGACAGGGGGCGATTAATGAAAAACTGTTTTTT.

The chain joins TRBV6-5 to TRBJ2-1, with 10 nucleotides matching TRBD2. This CDR3 has 14 amino acids. The germline V gene encodes CDR1 MNHEY and CDR2 SVGAGI. V lost 6 bases, J lost 12 bases, and 11 bases stayed unmatched. CDR3 in amino acids: CASSSPGLASGQFF. In DNA, the CDR3 is TGTGCCAGCAGCTCTCCGGGACTAGCGTCTGGGCAGTTCTTC.

Ten or more counts support this clonotype. Germline is not matched at one junction end, which may reflect a read error. The CDR3 bases are TGTGCCAGCAGTCTGGACTTCTACGAGCAGTACTTC. Translation: CASSLDFYEQYF. V gene TRBV5-1 combines with J gene TRBJ2-7, with a tentative D call TRBD2 (5 bases). CDR1 and CDR2 (germline): SGHRS, YFSETQ. The CDR3 covers 12 residues.

The rearrangement joins TRBV12-3 or TRBV12-4 to TRBJ1-1, with D possibly TRBD1 on 5 matching bases. Deletions cut 5 bases from V and 4 bases from J, with 11 bases between. This CDR3 is 13 amino acids long. The CDR3 DNA follows: TGTGCCAGCAGTCCAGGGAGTAGCACTGAAGCTTTCTTT. Translated: CASSPGSSTEAFF.